Sequencing of this TCR beta chain was carried out in a study of blood T cells in healthy people across ages. Study outcomes and limitations: Long-lived and aged donors differed, with more naive CD4+ cells and higher diversity in the long-lived.

The germline V gene encodes CDR1 DFQATT and CDR2 SNEGSKA (reference sequence). V lost 5 bases to trimming and J lost 5 bases, with 12 bases between them. The CDR3 length is 12 residues. As concerns this clonotype: Antigen unknown.

Sample-barcoded 5' priming and a J-beta primer mix drove a second PCR of about 7 to 11 cycles. TCRdb re-called the 5' RACE reads through MiXCR, storing one row per CDR3 protein. The sample carries approximately 1,000,000 distinct CDR3 sequences, 35% to 50% recorded once. The sequence was collected from a woman aged 60-75 years in good health. Sequencing used blood. The rearrangement uses TRBV20-1 and TRBJ1-2; tentatively, D is TRBD1 (5 bases). CDR3 sequence: CSAVGLSYGYTF. The CDR3 DNA follows: TGCAGTGCTGTGGGACTTTCTTATGGCTACACCTTC.